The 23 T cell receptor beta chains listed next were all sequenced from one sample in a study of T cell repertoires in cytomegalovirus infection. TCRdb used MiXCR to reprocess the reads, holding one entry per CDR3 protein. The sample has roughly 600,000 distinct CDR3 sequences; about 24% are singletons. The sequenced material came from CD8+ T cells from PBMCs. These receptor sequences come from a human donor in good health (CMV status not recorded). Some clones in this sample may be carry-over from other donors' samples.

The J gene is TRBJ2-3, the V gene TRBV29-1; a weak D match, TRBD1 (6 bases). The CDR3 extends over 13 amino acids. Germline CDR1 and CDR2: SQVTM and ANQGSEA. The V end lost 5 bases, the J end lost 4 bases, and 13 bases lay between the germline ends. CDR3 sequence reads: CSVHQGRADTQYF. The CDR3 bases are TGCAGCGTTCACCAGGGGCGGGCAGATACGCAGTATTTT.

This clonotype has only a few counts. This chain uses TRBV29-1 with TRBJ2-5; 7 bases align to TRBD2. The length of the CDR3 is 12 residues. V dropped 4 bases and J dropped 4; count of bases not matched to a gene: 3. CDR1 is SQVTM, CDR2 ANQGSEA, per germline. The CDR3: CSVGGGVETQYF. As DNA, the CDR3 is TGCAGCGTTGGGGGGGGGGTAGAGACCCAGTACTTC.

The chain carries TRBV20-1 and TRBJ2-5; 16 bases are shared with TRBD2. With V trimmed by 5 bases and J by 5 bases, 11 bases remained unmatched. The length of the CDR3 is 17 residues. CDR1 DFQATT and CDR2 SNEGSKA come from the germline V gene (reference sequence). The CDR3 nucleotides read TGCAGTGCTCCCCAGGGACTAGCGGGGGGGTCGGGTGAGACCCAGTACTTC. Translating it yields CSAPQGLAGGSGETQYF.

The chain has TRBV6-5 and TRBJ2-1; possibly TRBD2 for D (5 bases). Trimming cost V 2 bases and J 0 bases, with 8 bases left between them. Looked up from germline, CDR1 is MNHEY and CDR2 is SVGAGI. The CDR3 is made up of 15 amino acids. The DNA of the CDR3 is TGTGCCAGCAGTTACGGAGGCGGCTCCTACAATGAGCAGTTCTTC. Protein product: CASSYGGGSYNEQFF.

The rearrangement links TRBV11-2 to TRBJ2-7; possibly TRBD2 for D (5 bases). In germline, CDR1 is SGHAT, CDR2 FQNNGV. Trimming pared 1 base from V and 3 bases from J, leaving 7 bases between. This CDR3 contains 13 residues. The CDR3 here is CASSLVGDYEQYV. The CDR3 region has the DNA TGTGCCAGCAGCTTAGTCGGGGACTACGAGCAGTACGTC.

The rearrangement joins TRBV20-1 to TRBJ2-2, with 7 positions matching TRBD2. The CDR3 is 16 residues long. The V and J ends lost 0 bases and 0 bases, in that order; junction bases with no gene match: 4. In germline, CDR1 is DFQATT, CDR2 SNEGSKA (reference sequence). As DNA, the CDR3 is TGCAGTGCTAGAGAGCGGGGGAGCGCGAACACCGGGGAGCTGTTTTTT. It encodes CSARERGSANTGELFF.

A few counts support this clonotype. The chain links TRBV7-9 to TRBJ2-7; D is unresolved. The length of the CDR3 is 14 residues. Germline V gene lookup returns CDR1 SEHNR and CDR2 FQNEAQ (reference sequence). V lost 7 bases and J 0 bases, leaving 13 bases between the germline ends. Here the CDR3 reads CASKDSRLSYEQYF. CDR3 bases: TGTGCCAGCAAAGACTCACGCCTCTCCTACGAGCAGTACTTC. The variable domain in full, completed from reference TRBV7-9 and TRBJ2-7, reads DTGVSQNPRHKITKRGQNVTFRCDPISEHNRLYWYRQTLGQGPEFLTYFQNEAQLEKSRLLSDRFSAERPKGSFSTLEIQRTEQGDSAMYLCASKDSRLSYEQYFGPGTRLTVT.

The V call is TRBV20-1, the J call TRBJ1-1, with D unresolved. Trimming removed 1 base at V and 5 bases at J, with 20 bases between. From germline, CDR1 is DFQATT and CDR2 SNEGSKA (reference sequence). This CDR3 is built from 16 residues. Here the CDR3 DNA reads TGCAGTGCTAGAGCGATCGTGGGTAGGCTCGAAACTGAAGCTTTCTTT. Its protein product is CSARAIVGRLETEAFF.

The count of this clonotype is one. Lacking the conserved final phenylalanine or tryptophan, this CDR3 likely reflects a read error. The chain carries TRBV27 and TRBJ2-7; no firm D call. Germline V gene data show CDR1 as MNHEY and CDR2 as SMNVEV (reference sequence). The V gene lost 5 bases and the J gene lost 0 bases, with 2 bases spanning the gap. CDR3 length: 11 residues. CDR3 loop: CASSHSYEQYY. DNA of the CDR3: TGTGCCAGCAGTCACTCCTACGAGCAGTACTAC.

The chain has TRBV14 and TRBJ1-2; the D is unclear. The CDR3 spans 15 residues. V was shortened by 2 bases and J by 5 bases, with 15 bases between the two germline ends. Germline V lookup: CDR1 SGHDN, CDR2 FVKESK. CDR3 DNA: TGTGCCAGCAGCCAATTTCGGACTACAGTGTATGGCTACACCTTC. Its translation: CASSQFRTTVYGYTF.

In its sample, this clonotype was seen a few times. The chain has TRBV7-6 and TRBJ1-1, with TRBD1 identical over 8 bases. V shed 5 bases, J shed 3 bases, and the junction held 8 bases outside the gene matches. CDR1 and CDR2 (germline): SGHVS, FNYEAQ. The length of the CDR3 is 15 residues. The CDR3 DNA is TGTGCCAGCAGCCATCACAGGGGGGGGGACACTGAAGCTTTCTTT. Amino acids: CASSHHRGGDTEAFF.

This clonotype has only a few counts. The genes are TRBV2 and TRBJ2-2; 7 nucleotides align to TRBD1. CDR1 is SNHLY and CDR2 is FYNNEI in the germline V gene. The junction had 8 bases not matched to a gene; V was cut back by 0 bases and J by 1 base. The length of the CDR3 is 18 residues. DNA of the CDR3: TGTGCCAGCAGTGAAGCTTGGGCAGGGGGAGAGAACACCGGGGAGCTGTTTTTT. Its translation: CASSEAWAGGENTGELFF.

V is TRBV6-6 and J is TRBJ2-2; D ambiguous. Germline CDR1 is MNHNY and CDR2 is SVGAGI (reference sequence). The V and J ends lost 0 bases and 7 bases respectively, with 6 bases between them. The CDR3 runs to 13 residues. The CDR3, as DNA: TGTGCCAGCAGTTACTCGAAGGACGGGGAGCTGTTTTTT. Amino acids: CASSYSKDGELFF.

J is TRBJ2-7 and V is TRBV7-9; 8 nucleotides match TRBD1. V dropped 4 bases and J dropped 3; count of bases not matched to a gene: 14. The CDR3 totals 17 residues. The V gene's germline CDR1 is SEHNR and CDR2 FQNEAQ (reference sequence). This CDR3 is CASSSSSTGERGYEQYF. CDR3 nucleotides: TGTGCCAGCAGCTCAAGCTCGACAGGGGAAAGGGGCTACGAGCAGTACTTC.

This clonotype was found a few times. CDR3 DNA: TGTGCCAGCAGCATTGGGCATAATCAGCCCCAGCATTTT. Amino acids: CASSIGHNQPQHF. The chain combines TRBV7-9 with TRBJ1-5; D is ambiguous. V lost 5 bases and J lost 4, with 9 bases in between. The germline CDR1 and CDR2 sequences are SEHNR and FQNEAQ (reference sequence). The CDR3 length is 13 residues.

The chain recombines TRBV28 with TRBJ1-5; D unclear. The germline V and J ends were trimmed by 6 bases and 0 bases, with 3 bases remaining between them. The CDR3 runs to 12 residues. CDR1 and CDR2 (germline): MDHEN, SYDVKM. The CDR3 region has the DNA TGTGCCAGCAGGAATAGCAATCAGCCCCAGCATTTT. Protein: CASRNSNQPQHF.

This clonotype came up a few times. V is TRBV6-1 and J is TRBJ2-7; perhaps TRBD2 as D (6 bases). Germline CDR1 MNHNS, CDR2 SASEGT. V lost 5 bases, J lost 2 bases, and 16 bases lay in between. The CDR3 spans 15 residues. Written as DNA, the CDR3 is TGTGCCAGCAGTCTTTGGATAGCGGTGACCTACGAGCAGTACTTC. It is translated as CASSLWIAVTYEQYF.

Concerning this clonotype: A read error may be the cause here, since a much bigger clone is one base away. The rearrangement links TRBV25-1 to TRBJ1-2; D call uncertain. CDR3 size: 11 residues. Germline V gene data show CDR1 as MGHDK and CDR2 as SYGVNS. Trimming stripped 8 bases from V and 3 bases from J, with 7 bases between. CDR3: CASDNDYGYTF. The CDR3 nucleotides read TGTGCCAGCGACAACGACTATGGCTACACCTTC.

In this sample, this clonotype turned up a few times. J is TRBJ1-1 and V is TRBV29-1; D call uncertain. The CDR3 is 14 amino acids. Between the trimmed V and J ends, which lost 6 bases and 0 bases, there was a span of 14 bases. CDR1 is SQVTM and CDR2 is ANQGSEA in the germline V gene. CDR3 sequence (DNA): TGCAGCGTGGTTTACGGTATGATGAACACTGAAGCTTTCTTT. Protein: CSVVYGMMNTEAFF.

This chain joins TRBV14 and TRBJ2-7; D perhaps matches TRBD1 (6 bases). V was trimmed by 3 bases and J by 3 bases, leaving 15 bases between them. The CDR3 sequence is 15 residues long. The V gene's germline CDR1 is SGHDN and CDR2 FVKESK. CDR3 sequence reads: CASSQGRGHFYEQYF. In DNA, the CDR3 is TGTGCCAGCAGCCAGGGCAGGGGTCACTTCTACGAGCAGTACTTC.

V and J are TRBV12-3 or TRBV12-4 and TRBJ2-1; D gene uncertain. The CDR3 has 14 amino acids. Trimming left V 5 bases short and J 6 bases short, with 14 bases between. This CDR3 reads CASSAPLLLNEQFF. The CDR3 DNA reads TGTGCCAGCAGTGCCCCGCTCTTACTCAATGAGCAGTTCTTC.

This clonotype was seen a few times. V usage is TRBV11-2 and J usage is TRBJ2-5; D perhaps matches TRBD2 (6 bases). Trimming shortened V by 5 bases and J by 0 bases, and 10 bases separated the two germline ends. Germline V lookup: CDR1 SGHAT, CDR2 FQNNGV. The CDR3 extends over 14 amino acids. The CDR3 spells CASSAWGDQETQYF. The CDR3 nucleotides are TGTGCCAGCAGCGCCTGGGGGGACCAAGAGACCCAGTACTTC.

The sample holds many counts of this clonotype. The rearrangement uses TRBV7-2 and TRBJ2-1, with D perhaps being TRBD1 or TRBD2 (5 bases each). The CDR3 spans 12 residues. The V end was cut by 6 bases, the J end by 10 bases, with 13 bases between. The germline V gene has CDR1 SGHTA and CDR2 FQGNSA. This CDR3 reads CASSPPGPEQFF. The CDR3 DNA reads TGTGCCAGCAGTCCGCCGGGACCGGAGCAGTTCTTC.